The next 20 T cell receptor beta chains were all read from a single sample in a study of response to subunit inactivated influenza vaccine. MiXCR, applied by TCRdb to the RT-PCR reads, yields one record per CDR3 protein. Among hundreds of thousands of distinct CDR3 sequences, over 10% were seen once, and the ten largest hold about 12%. This material consisted of PBMCs from blood, taken roughly 6 weeks after vaccination. The origin of the receptors is a man aged 45-65 years who received an inactivated influenza vaccine.

This clonotype showed up just a few times. The chain recombines TRBV5-1 with TRBJ2-2, with D perhaps matching TRBD1 (5 bases). Germline loops: CDR1 SGHRS, CDR2 YFSETQ. CDR3 length: 16 residues. Trimming pared 0 bases from V and 4 bases from J, leaving 13 bases between. In DNA form, the CDR3 reads TGCGCCAGCAGCTTGGCCGGCAGGGTTAGCACCGGGGAGCTGTTTTTT. This encodes CASSLAGRVSTGELFF.

The rearrangement links TRBV5-1 to TRBJ2-5; D unclear. CDR1 and CDR2 from the germline V gene are SGHRS and YFSETQ. V dropped 5 bases and J dropped 2 bases, with 10 bases sitting between them. CDR3 length: 13 residues. The CDR3 region has the DNA TGCGCCAGCAGACAGACGGCACAAGAGACCCAGTACTTC. Protein: CASRQTAQETQYF.

This clonotype was picked up a small number of times. V is TRBV7-9 and J is TRBJ2-3; D might be TRBD1 (6 bases). This CDR3 spans 15 amino acids. The germline gives CDR1 SEHNR, CDR2 FQNEAQ (reference sequence). Trimming pared 5 bases from V and 2 bases from J, leaving 14 bases between. Written as DNA, the CDR3 is TGTGCCAGCAGCCGACATGGACAGACCACAGATACGCAGTATTTT. It yields the protein CASSRHGQTTDTQYF. Full variable domain (missing parts from reference TRBV7-9 and TRBJ2-3): DTGVSQNPRHKITKRGQNVTFRCDPISEHNRLYWYRQTLGQGPEFLTYFQNEAQLEKSRLLSDRFSAERPKGSFSTLEIQRTEQGDSAMYLCASSRHGQTTDTQYFGPGTRLTVL.

The chain recombines TRBV7-9 with TRBJ2-5, with 12 positions matching TRBD1. The CDR3 spans 16 residues. Per germline, CDR1 SEHNR and CDR2 FQNEAQ (reference sequence). V was pared by 5 bases and J by 2 bases, with 6 bases of the junction left unmatched. The CDR3 is CASSKGDRGPQETQYF. DNA for the CDR3: TGTGCCAGCAGCAAGGGGGACAGGGGGCCTCAAGAGACCCAGTACTTC.

The chain joins TRBV5-1 to TRBJ1-1; D ambiguous. The CDR3 is 13 amino acids. Trimming removed 2 bases at V and 1 base at J, with 6 bases between. The germline V gene has CDR1 SGHRS and CDR2 YFSETQ. CDR3 DNA sequence: TGCGCCAGCAGCTTCACAAAGAACACTGAAGCTTTCTTT. Residues: CASSFTKNTEAFF. The complete variable domain, with remaining parts taken from reference TRBV5-1 and TRBJ1-1, reads KAGVTQTPRYLIKTRGQQVTLSCSPISGHRSVSWYQQTPGQGLQFLFEYFSETQRNKGNFPGRFSGRQFSNSRSEMNVSTLELGDSALYLCASSFTKNTEAFFGQGTRLTVV.

The V and J genes are TRBV7-9 and TRBJ2-7, with 9 bases aligning to TRBD1. Germline CDR1 SEHNR, CDR2 FQNEAQ (reference sequence). The ends lost 2 bases at V and 2 bases at J; junction bases unmatched: 7. The CDR3 sequence is 16 residues long. CDR3 nucleotide sequence: TGTGCCAGCAGCTTATCTGGACAGGGGCGGGCCTACGAGCAGTACTTC. Its protein is CASSLSGQGRAYEQYF.

The rearrangement uses TRBV7-9 and TRBJ1-2, with 8 bases aligning to TRBD1. Germline CDR1 and CDR2: SEHNR and FQNEAQ (reference sequence). This CDR3 has 15 residues. V shed 1 base and J 8 bases; nucleotides not matched to a gene: 9. The CDR3 nucleotides are TGTGCCAGCAGCTTAGGCAGGGGGCGGTTGGACGGCTACACCTTC. It translates to CASSLGRGRLDGYTF.

This clonotype occurred a few times. The V gene is TRBV7-9, the J gene TRBJ2-5; 9 bases are shared with TRBD1. V shed 5 bases and J 4 bases; nucleotides not matched to a gene: 5. The CDR3 sequence is 14 residues long. The germline gives CDR1 SEHNR, CDR2 FQNEAQ (reference sequence). The CDR3 protein is CASSPPTGGETQYF. The DNA of the CDR3 is TGTGCCAGCAGCCCCCCGACAGGGGGAGAGACCCAGTACTTC.

This clonotype has only a few counts. The genes are TRBV6-5 and TRBJ2-7; TRBD2 aligns across 7 bases. The CDR3 length is 15 residues. V was clipped by 0 bases and J by 5 bases; unmatched bases: 7. The germline gives CDR1 MNHEY, CDR2 SVGAGI. The CDR3 DNA reads TGTGCCAGCAGTTACTCCCAGGGAGGGGTCCACGAGCAGTACTTC. Translating gives CASSYSQGGVHEQYF.

This clonotype came up a few times. The V and J genes are TRBV20-1 and TRBJ2-1; TRBD2 matches 13 bases. The length of the CDR3 is 13 residues. Germline CDR1 DFQATT, CDR2 SNEGSKA (reference sequence). V was clipped by 3 bases and J by 10 bases; unmatched bases: 3. CDR3 protein: CSASGLAGDEQFF. In nucleotides, the CDR3 is TGCAGTGCTAGTGGACTAGCGGGAGACGAGCAGTTCTTC.

There are a few counts of this clonotype. V usage is TRBV4-2 and J usage is TRBJ2-3, with D perhaps TRBD2 (6 bases). This CDR3 is built from 15 residues. V lost 0 bases to trimming and J lost 2 bases, with 9 bases between them. Germline CDR1 reads LGHNA; CDR2 reads YNFKEQ. This chain's CDR3 is CASSQDRLVTDTQYF. The DNA for the CDR3 is TGTGCCAGCAGCCAAGATCGACTAGTCACAGATACGCAGTATTTT.

V gene TRBV20-1 combines with J gene TRBJ1-5; D may be TRBD1 (6 bases). This CDR3 contains 17 residues. The V and J ends lost 5 bases and 0 bases respectively, with 20 bases between them. Germline-derived CDR1 and CDR2 are DFQATT and SNEGSKA (reference sequence). The CDR3 nucleotides read TGCAGTGCTTTGGGGACATCTGTTTTGTATAGCAATCAGCCCCAGCATTTT. Protein: CSALGTSVLYSNQPQHF.

The sample holds a few counts of this clonotype. The gene calls are TRBV7-2 and TRBJ2-4, with 8 bases aligning to TRBD1. V shed 4 bases, J shed 8 bases, and the junction held 7 bases outside the gene matches. CDR1 and CDR2 from the germline V gene are SGHTA and FQGNSA. This CDR3 has 14 residues. The CDR3 region is CASSSDRAVDIQYF. In DNA, the CDR3 is TGTGCCAGCAGCTCGGACAGGGCGGTCGACATTCAGTACTTC.

V is TRBV5-1 and J is TRBJ2-1, with TRBD2 identical over 8 bases. This CDR3 is 16 amino acids long. J gave up 7 bases and V 3 bases, and 12 bases lay outside the gene matches. Germline CDR1 and CDR2: SGHRS and YFSETQ. CDR3: CASSSIAPGLGNEQFF. The CDR3 nucleotides are TGCGCCAGCAGCTCCATCGCACCGGGACTAGGGAATGAGCAGTTCTTC. The whole variable domain, remainder taken from reference TRBV5-1 and TRBJ2-1, is KAGVTQTPRYLIKTRGQQVTLSCSPISGHRSVSWYQQTPGQGLQFLFEYFSETQRNKGNFPGRFSGRQFSNSRSEMNVSTLELGDSALYLCASSSIAPGLGNEQFFGPGTRLTVL.

This clonotype appeared a single time. A read error may explain this, as a much larger clone is one base away. The chain employs TRBV5-1 and TRBJ1-1; possibly TRBD1 for D (5 bases). This CDR3 spans 15 amino acids. Germline CDR1 and CDR2: SGHRS and YFSETQ. CDR3 region: CAISLVRGGSTEAFF. The CDR3 DNA is TGCGCCATCAGCTTGGTAAGGGGCGGTAGCACTGAAGCTTTCTTT.

This clonotype was recorded a few times. This chain joins TRBV3-1 and TRBJ2-2, with D possibly TRBD2 on 5 matching bases. Trimming pared 4 bases from V and 4 bases from J, leaving 10 bases between. CDR3 length: 14 residues. CDR1 and CDR2 (germline): LGHDT, YNNKEL (reference sequence). The CDR3 DNA sequence: TGTGCCAGCAGCCCGGACGGGATCACCGGGGAGCTGTTTTTT. It yields the protein CASSPDGITGELFF.

The J gene is TRBJ2-7, the V gene TRBV24-1, with 9 bases identical to TRBD1. The V segment lost 5 bases and the J segment 3 bases; nucleotides outside the gene matches: 10. In germline, CDR1 is KGHDR, CDR2 SFDVKD. CDR3 length equals 16 residues. The CDR3 DNA follows: TGTGCCACCAGTGGCGGAACCGGGACAGGGAACTACGAGCAGTACTTC. Amino acid sequence: CATSGGTGTGNYEQYF.

The chain combines TRBV7-8 with TRBJ2-1; no reliable D call. CDR3 length: 14 residues. Looked up from germline, CDR1 is SGHVS and CDR2 is FQNEAQ. Trimming removed 1 base at V and 1 base at J, with 5 bases between. The DNA of the CDR3 is TGTGCCAGCAGCTTAGTTTTATCCTACAATGAGCAGTTCTTC. Translated, it gives CASSLVLSYNEQFF.

In this sample, this clonotype turned up a few times. The CDR3 protein is CASSPQERGIYNEQFF. The CDR3 DNA reads TGTGCCAGCTCACCGCAGGAGAGGGGAATTTACAATGAGCAGTTCTTC. The genes are TRBV18 and TRBJ2-1; D assignment may be TRBD1 or TRBD2 (5 bases each). The CDR3 length is 16 residues. CDR1 KGHSH and CDR2 LQKENI come from the germline V gene. V dropped 3 bases and J dropped 4 bases, with 16 bases sitting between them.

The chain carries TRBV4-1 and TRBJ1-2; D gene uncertain. The CDR3 spans 15 residues. Trimming cost V 1 base and J 5 bases, with 14 bases left between them. Germline V lookup: CDR1 MGHRA, CDR2 YSYEKL. CDR3 bases: TGCGCCAGCAGCCAAGGTCCCGGATCATTATATGGCTACACCTTC. It is translated as CASSQGPGSLYGYTF.